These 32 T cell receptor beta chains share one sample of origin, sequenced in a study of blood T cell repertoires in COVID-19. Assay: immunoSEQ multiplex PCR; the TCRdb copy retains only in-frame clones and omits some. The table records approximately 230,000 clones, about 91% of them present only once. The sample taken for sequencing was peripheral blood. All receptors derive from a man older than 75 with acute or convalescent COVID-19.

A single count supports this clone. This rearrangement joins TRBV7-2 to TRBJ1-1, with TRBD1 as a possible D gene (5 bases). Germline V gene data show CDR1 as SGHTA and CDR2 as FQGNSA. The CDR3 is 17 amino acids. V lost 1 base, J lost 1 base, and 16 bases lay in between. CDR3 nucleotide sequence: TGTGCCAGCAGCTTAGGCGGGGGAGGATATCGGAACACTGAAGCTTTCTTT. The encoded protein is CASSLGGGGYRNTEAFF.

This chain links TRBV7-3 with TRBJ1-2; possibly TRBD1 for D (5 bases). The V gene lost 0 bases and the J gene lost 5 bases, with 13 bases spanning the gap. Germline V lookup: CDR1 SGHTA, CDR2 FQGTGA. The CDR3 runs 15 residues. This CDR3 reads CASSLTRTTTYGYTF. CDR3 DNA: TGTGCCAGCAGCTTAACCAGGACAACCACTTATGGCTACACCTTC.

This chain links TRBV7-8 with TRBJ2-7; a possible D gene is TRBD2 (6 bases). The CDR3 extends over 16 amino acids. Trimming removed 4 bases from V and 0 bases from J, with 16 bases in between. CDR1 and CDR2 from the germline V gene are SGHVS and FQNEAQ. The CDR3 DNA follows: TGTGCCAGCAGCTCATTCCGGGGGATCAGCTCCTACGAGCAGTACTTC. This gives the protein CASSSFRGISSYEQYF.

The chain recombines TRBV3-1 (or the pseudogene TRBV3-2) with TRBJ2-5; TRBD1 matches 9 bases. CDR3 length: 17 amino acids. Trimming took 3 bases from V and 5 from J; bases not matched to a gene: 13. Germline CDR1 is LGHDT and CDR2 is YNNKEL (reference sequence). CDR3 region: CASSHEALQGARETQYF. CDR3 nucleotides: TGTGCCAGCAGCCACGAGGCGTTACAGGGGGCGAGGGAGACCCAGTACTTC.

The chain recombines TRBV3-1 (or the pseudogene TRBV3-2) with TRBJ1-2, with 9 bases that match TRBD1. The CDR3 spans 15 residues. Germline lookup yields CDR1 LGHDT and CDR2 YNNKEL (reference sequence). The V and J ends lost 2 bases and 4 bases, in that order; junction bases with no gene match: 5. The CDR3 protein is CASSQTMDRGYGYTF. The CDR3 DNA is TGTGCCAGCAGCCAAACAATGGACAGGGGCTATGGCTACACCTTC.

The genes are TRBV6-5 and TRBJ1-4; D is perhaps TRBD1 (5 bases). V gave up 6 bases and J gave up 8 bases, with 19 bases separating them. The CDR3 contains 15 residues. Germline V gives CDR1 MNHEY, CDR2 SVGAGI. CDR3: CASSLSGGDFEKLFF. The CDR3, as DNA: TGTGCCAGCAGCCTATCCGGAGGGGACTTCGAAAAACTGTTTTTT.

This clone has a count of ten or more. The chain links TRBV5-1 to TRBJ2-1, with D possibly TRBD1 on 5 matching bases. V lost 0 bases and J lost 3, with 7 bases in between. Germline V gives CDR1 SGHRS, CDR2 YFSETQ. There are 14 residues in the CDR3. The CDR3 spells CASSLEGFYNEQFF. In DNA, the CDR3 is TGCGCCAGCAGCTTGGAGGGGTTCTACAATGAGCAGTTCTTC.

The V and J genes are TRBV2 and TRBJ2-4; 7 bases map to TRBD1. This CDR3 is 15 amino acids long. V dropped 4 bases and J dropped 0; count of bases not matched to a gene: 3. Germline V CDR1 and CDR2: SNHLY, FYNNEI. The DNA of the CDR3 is TGTGCCAGCAGTGGGGACAGCGTAGCCAAAAACATTCAGTACTTC. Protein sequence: CASSGDSVAKNIQYF.

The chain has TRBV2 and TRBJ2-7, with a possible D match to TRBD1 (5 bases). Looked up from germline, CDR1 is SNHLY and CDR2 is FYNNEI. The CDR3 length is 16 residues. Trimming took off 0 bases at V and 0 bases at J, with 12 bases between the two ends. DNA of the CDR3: TGTGCCAGCAGTGAAGCGCGGTCAGGGCCCTCCTACGAGCAGTACTTC. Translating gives CASSEARSGPSYEQYF.

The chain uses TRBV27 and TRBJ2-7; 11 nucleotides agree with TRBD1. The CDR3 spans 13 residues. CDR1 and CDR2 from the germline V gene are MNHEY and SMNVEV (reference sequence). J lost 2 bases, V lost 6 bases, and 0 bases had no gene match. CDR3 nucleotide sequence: TGTGCCAGCAGGGACAGGGGGCCCTACGAGCAGTACTTC. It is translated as CASRDRGPYEQYF.

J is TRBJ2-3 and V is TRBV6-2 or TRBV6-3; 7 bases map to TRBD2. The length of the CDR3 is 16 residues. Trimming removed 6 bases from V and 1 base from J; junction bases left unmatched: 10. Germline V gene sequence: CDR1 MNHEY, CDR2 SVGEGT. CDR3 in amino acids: CASSDPKAGGTDTQYF. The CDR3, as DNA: TGTGCCAGCAGCGACCCTAAGGCGGGGGGCACAGATACGCAGTATTTT.

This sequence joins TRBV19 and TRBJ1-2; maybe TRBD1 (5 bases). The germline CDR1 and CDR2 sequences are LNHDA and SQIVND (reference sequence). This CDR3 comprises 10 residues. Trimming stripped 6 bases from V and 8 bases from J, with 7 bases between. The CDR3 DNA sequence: TGTGCCAGTAGCGACAGCGGCTACACCTTC. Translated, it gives CASSDSGYTF.

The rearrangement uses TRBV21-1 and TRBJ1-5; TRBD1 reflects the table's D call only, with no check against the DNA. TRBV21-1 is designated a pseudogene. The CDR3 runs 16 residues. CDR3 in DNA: TGTGCCAGCAGCAATGTTTCCAGGGCTCAAAATCAGCCCCAGCATTTT. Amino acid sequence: CASSNVSRAQNQPQHF.

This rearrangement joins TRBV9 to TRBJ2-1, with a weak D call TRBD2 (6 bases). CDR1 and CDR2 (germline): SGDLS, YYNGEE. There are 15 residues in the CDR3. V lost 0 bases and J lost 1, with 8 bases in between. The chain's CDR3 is CASSVGGRSYNEQFF. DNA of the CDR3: TGTGCCAGCAGCGTAGGTGGGAGGTCCTACAATGAGCAGTTCTTC.

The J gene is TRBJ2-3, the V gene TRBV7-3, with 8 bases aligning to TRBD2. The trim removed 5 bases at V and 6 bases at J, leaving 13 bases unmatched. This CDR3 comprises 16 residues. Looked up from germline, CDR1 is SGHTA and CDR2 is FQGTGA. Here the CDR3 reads CASSPHHAGGGDTQYF. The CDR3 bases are TGTGCCAGCAGCCCCCATCATGCGGGGGGCGGGGATACGCAGTATTTT.

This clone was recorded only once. CDR3 bases: TGTGCCAGCAGCCAGACAGGGTCGACGAACACTGAAGCTTTCTTT. The encoded protein is CASSQTGSTNTEAFF. The gene calls are TRBV4-2 and TRBJ1-1; 7 bases map to TRBD1. Germline-derived CDR1 and CDR2 are LGHNA and YNFKEQ. This CDR3 has 15 amino acids. Trimming removed 3 bases from V and 1 base from J; junction bases left unmatched: 5.

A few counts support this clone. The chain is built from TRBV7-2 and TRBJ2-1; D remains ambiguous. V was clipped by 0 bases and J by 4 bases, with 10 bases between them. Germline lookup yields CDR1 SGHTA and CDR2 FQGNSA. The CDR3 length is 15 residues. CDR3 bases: TGTGCCAGCAGCTTAGCGTCCCTCCAGTACAATGAGCAGTTCTTC. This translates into CASSLASLQYNEQFF.

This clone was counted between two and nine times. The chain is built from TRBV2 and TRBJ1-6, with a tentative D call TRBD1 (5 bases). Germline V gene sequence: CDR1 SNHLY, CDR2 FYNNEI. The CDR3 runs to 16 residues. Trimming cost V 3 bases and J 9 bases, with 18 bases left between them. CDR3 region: CASSDPQGARGSPLHF. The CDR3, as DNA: TGTGCCAGCAGTGACCCCCAGGGTGCCCGCGGTTCACCCCTCCACTTT.

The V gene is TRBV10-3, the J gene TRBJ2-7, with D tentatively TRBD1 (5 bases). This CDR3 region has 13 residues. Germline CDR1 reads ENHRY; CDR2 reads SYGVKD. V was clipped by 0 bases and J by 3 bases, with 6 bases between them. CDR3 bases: TGTGCCATCAGTGAGTCGGGGCTCTACGAGCAGTACTTC. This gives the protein CAISESGLYEQYF.

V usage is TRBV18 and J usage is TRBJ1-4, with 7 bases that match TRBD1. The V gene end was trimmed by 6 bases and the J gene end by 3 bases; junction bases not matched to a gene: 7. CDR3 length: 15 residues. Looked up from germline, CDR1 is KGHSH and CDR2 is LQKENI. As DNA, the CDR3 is TGTGCCAGCTCGTATCAGGGGGTGTCTAATGAAAAACTGTTTTTT. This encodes CASSYQGVSNEKLFF.

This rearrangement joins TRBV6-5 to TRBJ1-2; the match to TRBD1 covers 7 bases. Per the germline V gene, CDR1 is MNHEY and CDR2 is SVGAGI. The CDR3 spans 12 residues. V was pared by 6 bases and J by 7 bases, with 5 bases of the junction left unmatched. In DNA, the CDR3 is TGTGCCAGCAGAGACAGGGAATCTGGCTACACCTTC. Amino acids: CASRDRESGYTF.

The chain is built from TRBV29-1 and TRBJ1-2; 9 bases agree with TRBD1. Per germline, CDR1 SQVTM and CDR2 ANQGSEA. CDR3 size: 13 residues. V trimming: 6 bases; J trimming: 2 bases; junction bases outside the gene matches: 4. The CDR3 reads CSVLDRGNYGYTF. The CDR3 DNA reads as TGCAGCGTGTTGGACAGGGGAAACTATGGCTACACCTTC. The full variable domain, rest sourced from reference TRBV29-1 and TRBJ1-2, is SAVISQKPSRDICQRGTSLTIQCQVDSQVTMMFWYRQQPGQSLTLIATANQGSEATYESGFVIDKFPISRPNLTFSTLTVSNMSPEDSSIYLCSVLDRGNYGYTFGSGTRLTVV.

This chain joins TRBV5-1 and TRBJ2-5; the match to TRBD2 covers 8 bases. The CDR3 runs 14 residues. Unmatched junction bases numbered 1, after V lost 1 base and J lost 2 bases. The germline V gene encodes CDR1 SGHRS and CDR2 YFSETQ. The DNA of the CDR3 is TGCGCCAGCAGCTTGACTAGCGGTCAAGAGACCCAGTACTTC. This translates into CASSLTSGQETQYF.

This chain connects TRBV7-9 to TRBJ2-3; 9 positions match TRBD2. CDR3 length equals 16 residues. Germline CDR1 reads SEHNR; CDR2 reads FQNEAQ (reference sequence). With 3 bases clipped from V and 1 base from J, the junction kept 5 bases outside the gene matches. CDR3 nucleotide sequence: TGTGCCAGCAGCTTCGATGCGGGAGGGGGCACAGATACGCAGTATTTT. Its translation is CASSFDAGGGTDTQYF.

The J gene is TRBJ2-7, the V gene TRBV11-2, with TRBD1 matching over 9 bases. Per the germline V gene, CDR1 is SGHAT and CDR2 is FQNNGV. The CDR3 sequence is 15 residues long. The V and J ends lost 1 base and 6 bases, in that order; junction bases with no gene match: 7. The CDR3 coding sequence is TGTGCCAGCAGCTTAGTACCGACAGGGGGAGGCGAGCAGTACTTC. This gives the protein CASSLVPTGGGEQYF.

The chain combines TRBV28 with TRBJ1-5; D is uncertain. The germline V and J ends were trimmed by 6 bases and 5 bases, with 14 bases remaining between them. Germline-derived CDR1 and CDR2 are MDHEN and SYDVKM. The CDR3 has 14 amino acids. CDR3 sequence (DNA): TGTGCCAGCAGGACTGCGGTTCCTTATCAGCCCCAGCATTTT. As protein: CASRTAVPYQPQHF.

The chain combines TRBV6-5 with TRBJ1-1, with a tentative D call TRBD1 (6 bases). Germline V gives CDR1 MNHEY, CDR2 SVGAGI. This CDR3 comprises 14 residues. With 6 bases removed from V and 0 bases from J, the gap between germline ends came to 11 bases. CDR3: CASSVGGVNTEAFF. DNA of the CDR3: TGTGCCAGCAGCGTAGGGGGAGTGAACACTGAAGCTTTCTTT.

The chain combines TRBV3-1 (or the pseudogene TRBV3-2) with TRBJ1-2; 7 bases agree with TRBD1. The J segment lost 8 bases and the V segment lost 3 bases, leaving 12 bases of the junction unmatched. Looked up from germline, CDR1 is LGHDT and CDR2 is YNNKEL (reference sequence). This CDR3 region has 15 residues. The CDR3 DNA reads TGTGCCAGCAGCCAGCGGACAGGCCCTTCCGAAGGCTACACCTTC. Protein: CASSQRTGPSEGYTF.

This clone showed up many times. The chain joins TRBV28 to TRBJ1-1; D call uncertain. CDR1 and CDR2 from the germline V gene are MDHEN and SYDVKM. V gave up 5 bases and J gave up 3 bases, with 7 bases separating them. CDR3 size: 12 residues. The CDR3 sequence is CASSPYYTEAFF. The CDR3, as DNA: TGTGCCAGCAGTCCTTACTACACTGAAGCTTTCTTT.

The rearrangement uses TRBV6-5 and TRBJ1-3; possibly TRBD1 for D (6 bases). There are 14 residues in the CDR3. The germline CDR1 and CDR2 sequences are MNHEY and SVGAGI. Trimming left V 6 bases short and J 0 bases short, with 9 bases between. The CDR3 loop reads CASSDRSSGNTIYF. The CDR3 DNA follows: TGTGCCAGCAGCGACAGGAGCTCTGGAAACACCATATATTTT.

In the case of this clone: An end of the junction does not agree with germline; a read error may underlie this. As DNA, the CDR3 is TGTGCTAGCAGCCCCCGGACTAGCGCCTACAATGAGCAGTTCTTC. As protein: CASSPRTSAYNEQFF. The gene calls are TRBV7-7 and TRBJ2-1; 9 bases line up with TRBD2. The CDR3 has 15 amino acids. Germline assignment: CDR1 SSHAT and CDR2 FNYEAQ (reference sequence).

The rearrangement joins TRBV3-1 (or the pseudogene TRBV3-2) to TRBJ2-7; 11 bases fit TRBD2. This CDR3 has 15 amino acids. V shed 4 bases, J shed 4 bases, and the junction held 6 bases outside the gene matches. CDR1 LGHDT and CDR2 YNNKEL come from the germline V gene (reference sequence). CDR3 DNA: TGTGCCAGCAGCCCCTCTAGCGGGAGGAGGTACGAGCAGTACTTC. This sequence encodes CASSPSSGRRYEQYF.